This entry lists 23 T cell receptor beta chains sequenced from one sample in a study of blood T cell repertoires in COVID-19. Profiling relied on immunoSEQ multiplex PCR, and the TCRdb table lists in-frame clones only, not all of them. The table records about 180,000 clones, 86% of them present only once. Sample: PBMCs or T cells enriched from blood (not recorded which). These receptors all stem from a woman younger than 45 who had recovered from COVID-19.

This chain uses TRBV2 with TRBJ1-4; 10 bases match TRBD1. This CDR3 has 17 residues. The V segment lost 5 bases and the J segment 8 bases; nucleotides outside the gene matches: 14. Germline CDR1 is SNHLY and CDR2 is FYNNEI. CDR3 sequence (DNA): TGTGCCAGCAGTTTCGACAAGGGGACAGGGGTGAGCGAAAAACTGTTTTTT. Residues: CASSFDKGTGVSEKLFF.

The chain recombines TRBV5-6 with TRBJ1-2, with 7 bases identical to TRBD1. This CDR3 contains 14 residues. The germline V gene has CDR1 SGHDT and CDR2 YYEEEE. V lost 4 bases and J lost 0; bases outside the gene matches: 3. DNA of the CDR3: TGTGCCAGCAGCCACGGGACAGCTAACTATGGCTACACCTTC. Its translation: CASSHGTANYGYTF.

V and J are TRBV15 and TRBJ2-1, with D perhaps TRBD2 (5 bases). The CDR3 covers 15 residues. CDR1 and CDR2 from the germline V gene are LNHNV and YYDKDF (reference sequence). V gave up 4 bases and J gave up 3 bases, with 13 bases separating them. The CDR3: CATSTAPDFYNEQFF. The CDR3 region has the DNA TGTGCCACCAGCACCGCCCCGGACTTCTACAATGAGCAGTTCTTC.

V is TRBV5-1 and J is TRBJ1-3; D possibly corresponds to TRBD1 (5 bases). This CDR3 has 14 amino acids. Germline V lookup: CDR1 SGHRS, CDR2 YFSETQ. V shed 3 bases and J shed 6 bases, with 13 bases lying between them. The CDR3 DNA follows: TGCGCCAGCAGCTCTGGCGGCAGGGAAAACACCATATATTTT. It codes for CASSSGGRENTIYF.

This clone was recorded at least ten times. V is TRBV5-4 and J is TRBJ1-3; D not resolved. In germline, CDR1 is SGHNT, CDR2 YYREEE (reference sequence). The CDR3 is 14 residues long. The V gene lost 10 bases and the J gene lost 1 base, with 15 bases spanning the gap. Here the CDR3 reads CAFTVGRSGNTIYF. CDR3 coding DNA: TGTGCCTTCACCGTGGGGAGATCTGGAAACACCATATATTTT.

The chain uses TRBV18 and TRBJ1-4; 8 nucleotides agree with TRBD1. CDR1 KGHSH and CDR2 LQKENI come from the germline V gene. This CDR3 comprises 15 residues. The V segment lost 3 bases and the J segment 4 bases; nucleotides outside the gene matches: 4. The CDR3 loop reads CASSPRGQVNEKLFF. In DNA form, the CDR3 reads TGTGCCAGCTCACCCCGGGGACAGGTTAATGAAAAACTGTTTTTT.

The rearrangement joins TRBV6-5 to TRBJ2-7; a possible D gene is TRBD2 (5 bases). V dropped 0 bases and J dropped 4 bases, with 10 bases sitting between them. Germline-derived CDR1 and CDR2 are MNHEY and SVGAGI. The CDR3 contains 14 residues. In nucleotides, the CDR3 is TGTGCCAGCAGTTACTCGGCTAGCCAGTACGAGCAGTACTTC. Protein sequence: CASSYSASQYEQYF.

This clone has a handful of counts. The rearrangement uses TRBV3-1 (or the pseudogene TRBV3-2) and TRBJ2-7; D is perhaps TRBD1 (6 bases). This CDR3 region has 15 residues. Germline lookup yields CDR1 LGHDT and CDR2 YNNKEL (reference sequence). Trimming shortened V by 0 bases and J by 7 bases, and 16 bases separated the two germline ends. CDR3 sequence (DNA): TGTGCCAGCAGCCAAGACTACGGACAGACGGGAGAGCAGTACTTC. Protein sequence: CASSQDYGQTGEQYF.

The chain couples TRBV28 to TRBJ1-2; TRBD1 might be the D (5 bases). There are 14 residues in the CDR3. The V and J ends lost 2 bases and 8 bases respectively, with 15 bases between them. CDR1 MDHEN and CDR2 SYDVKM come from the germline V gene. The CDR3, as DNA: TGTGCCAGCAGTTTAGCAGACAGAACAGGCGGCTACACCTTC. This encodes CASSLADRTGGYTF.

The J gene is TRBJ2-7, the V gene TRBV4-1; a weak D match, TRBD1 (6 bases). V was shortened by 0 bases and J by 5 bases, with 11 bases between the two germline ends. The V gene's germline CDR1 is MGHRA and CDR2 YSYEKL. The CDR3 is 14 amino acids. CDR3 sequence (DNA): TGCGCCAGCAGCCAAGATTGGGCAGGGGACGAGCAGTACTTC. As protein: CASSQDWAGDEQYF.

V and J are TRBV27 and TRBJ2-6, with no clear D. CDR1 is MNHEY, CDR2 SMNVEV, per germline (reference sequence). The CDR3 is 16 amino acids. Trimming stripped 5 bases from V and 0 bases from J, with 11 bases between. CDR3 sequence reads: CASSPILDSGANVLTF. CDR3 sequence (DNA): TGTGCCAGCAGTCCCATTTTAGACTCTGGGGCCAACGTCCTGACTTTC.

This chain joins TRBV5-1 and TRBJ2-2; 11 nucleotides agree with TRBD2. Germline loops: CDR1 SGHRS, CDR2 YFSETQ. V lost 5 bases to trimming and J lost 3 bases; unmatched junction nucleotides: 6. CDR3 length: 16 amino acids. CDR3 sequence reads: CASRKPGLADTGELFF. The CDR3, as DNA: TGCGCCAGCAGAAAACCGGGACTAGCGGACACCGGGGAGCTGTTTTTT.

This chain links TRBV7-8 with TRBJ1-5; 7 bases align to TRBD1. Unmatched junction bases numbered 9, after V lost 5 bases and J lost 5 bases. This CDR3 has 15 amino acids. Germline V gene lookup returns CDR1 SGHVS and CDR2 FQNEAQ. The CDR3 coding sequence is TGTGCCAGCAGCCCGACCCGCACAGGGGATCAGCCCCAGCATTTT. Its protein is CASSPTRTGDQPQHF. Supplemented by reference TRBV7-8 and TRBJ1-5, the full variable domain reads GAGVSQSPRYKVAKRGQDVALRCDPISGHVSLFWYQQALGQGPEFLTYFQNEAQLDKSGLPSDRFFAERPEGSVSTLKIQRTQQEDSAVYLCASSPTRTGDQPQHFGDGTRLSIL.

The J gene is TRBJ2-7, the V gene TRBV2; 7 bases map to TRBD2. The CDR3 has 16 residues. The germline V gene has CDR1 SNHLY and CDR2 FYNNEI. With V trimmed by 1 base and J by 2 bases, 8 bases remained unmatched. CDR3 coding DNA: TGTGCCAGCAGTGAAGATAGGGCTAGCGGTCCCTACGAGCAGTACTTC. It translates to CASSEDRASGPYEQYF.

This chain joins TRBV2 and TRBJ2-7; tentatively, D is TRBD1 (6 bases). CDR1 SNHLY and CDR2 FYNNEI come from the germline V gene. The CDR3 extends over 13 amino acids. Trimming removed 3 bases at V and 1 base at J, with 7 bases between. The CDR3 region has the DNA TGTGCCAGCAGTGATCAGGGGTCCTACGAGCAGTACTTC. As protein: CASSDQGSYEQYF.

V gene TRBV28 combines with J gene TRBJ2-7; 9 bases agree with TRBD2. CDR1 is MDHEN, CDR2 SYDVKM, per germline. Trimming at V came to 4 bases and at J to 1 base, leaving 5 bases not matched to a gene. The CDR3 extends over 15 amino acids. The CDR3 region is CASSSRAGGSYEQYF. The CDR3 DNA reads TGTGCCAGCAGTTCCAGAGCGGGAGGATCCTACGAGCAGTACTTC.

This chain uses TRBV7-2 with TRBJ2-7; 8 bases are shared with TRBD1. The CDR3 consists of 14 residues. The germline CDR1 and CDR2 sequences are SGHTA and FQGNSA. V gave up 5 bases and J gave up 4 bases; unmatched junction bases: 7. CDR3 region: CASSPGQGTYEQYF. The DNA of the CDR3 is TGTGCCAGCAGCCCCGGACAGGGTACTTACGAGCAGTACTTC.

The chain employs TRBV13 and TRBJ2-2, with 8 bases that match TRBD2. V dropped 5 bases and J dropped 6; count of bases not matched to a gene: 17. Germline V gene lookup returns CDR1 PRHDT and CDR2 FYEKMQ (reference sequence). This CDR3 contains 18 residues. CDR3 residues: CASSRFGSSGRGAGELFF. Written as DNA, the CDR3 is TGTGCCAGCAGCCGCTTTGGGTCCAGCGGGAGAGGTGCCGGGGAGCTGTTTTTT.

The CDR3 here is CASSLAWEWGGAGVSSYNEQFF. CDR3 DNA sequence: TGTGCCAGCAGCTTAGCCTGGGAGTGGGGGGGAGCGGGAGTGAGCTCCTACAATGAGCAGTTCTTC. The chain employs TRBV7-2 and TRBJ2-1; 8 bases map to TRBD2. V lost 0 bases, J lost 0 bases, and 19 bases stayed unmatched. The CDR3 runs to 22 residues. The V gene's germline CDR1 is SGHTA and CDR2 FQGNSA.

The J gene is TRBJ1-3, the V gene TRBV7-2; a possible D gene is TRBD1 (5 bases). Germline CDR1 reads SGHTA; CDR2 reads FQGNSA. V was cut by 4 bases and J by 6 bases, with 16 bases left in between. The CDR3 contains 15 residues. The CDR3 DNA is TGTGCCAGCAGCTGGGACTTTCTGGGGGTAAACACCATATATTTT. Translated: CASSWDFLGVNTIYF.

This chain connects TRBV4-1 to TRBJ1-2; D is uncertain. The ends were cut back, 2 bases at V and 4 bases at J, with 11 bases in the middle. This CDR3 comprises 14 residues. Germline loops: CDR1 MGHRA, CDR2 YSYEKL. CDR3 DNA: TGCGCCAGCAGCCAACAGTACAGACCCTATGGCTACACCTTC. Its translation is CASSQQYRPYGYTF.

V usage is TRBV28 and J usage is TRBJ2-1; 8 bases are shared with TRBD2. CDR3 length: 15 residues. After removal of 5 bases from V and 7 bases from J, the junction contained 10 bases not matched to a gene. CDR1 is MDHEN, CDR2 SYDVKM, per germline. CDR3 region: CASSNAGGDENEQFF. The CDR3 region has the DNA TGTGCCAGCAGTAATGCGGGAGGAGATGAGAATGAGCAGTTCTTC.

This clone has a handful of counts. This sequence joins TRBV4-2 and TRBJ2-5; possible D gene TRBD1, 5 bases. The CDR3 is 16 amino acids. V was shortened by 0 bases and J by 1 base, with 12 bases between the two germline ends. From germline, CDR1 is LGHNA and CDR2 YNFKEQ. CDR3 in amino acids: CASSQEGQGGQETQYF. CDR3 nucleotide sequence: TGTGCCAGCAGCCAAGAAGGCCAGGGCGGCCAAGAGACCCAGTACTTC.